This entry describes one TCR beta chain. Its antigen is not known. These data are taken from a study of graft-versus-host responses after intestinal transplantation. Some clones are missing from TCRdb's copy, which holds only in-frame ones; the method was immunoSEQ multiplex PCR. The sample has roughly 120,000 clones; about nine tenths are singletons. The source material was unstimulated CD4+ T cells sorted from spleen or lymph node cells, sampled before intestinal transplant. This clonotype originated in a human donor who received an intestinal transplant.

DNA for the CDR3: TGTGCCAGCAGCTCATCCCGACTTGCAGATACGCAGTATTTT. It is translated as CASSSSRLADTQYF. The V and J genes are TRBV13 and TRBJ2-3, with D hard to call. This CDR3 spans 14 amino acids. The germline V gene has CDR1 PRHDT and CDR2 FYEKMQ (reference sequence). With 4 bases removed from V and 4 bases from J, the gap between germline ends came to 12 bases.